The 24 T cell receptor beta chains listed next were all sequenced from one sample in a study of cytomegalovirus exposure and HLA in healthy donors. PCR amplification relied on 60 Vbeta primers (plus 13 Jbeta primers). The data were produced by immunoSEQ multiplex PCR, yet TCRdb's version contains in-frame clones alone and is incomplete. The table has some 100,000 clones, 79% seen once; the top ten hold roughly 4%. The sequenced sample was PBMCs. The receptors shown here come from a female donor in good health and CMV-seropositive.

This clone was detected a few times. The genes are TRBV6-5 and TRBJ1-1, with D maybe TRBD1 (5 bases). The CDR3 covers 13 residues. Germline values: CDR1 MNHEY, CDR2 SVGAGI. V gave up 2 bases and J gave up 1 base, with 5 bases separating them. CDR3 region: CASSYDRNTEAFF. The CDR3 region has the DNA TGTGCCAGCAGTTACGACAGGAACACTGAAGCTTTCTTT.

V and J are TRBV21-1 and TRBJ2-5; TRBD2 is the table's D call, not checked against the DNA. The J call is in doubt because the DNA end fits TRBJ2-7 better. TRBV21-1 is a recognized pseudogene. The CDR3 extends over 11 amino acids. CDR3 loop: CASSGVYEQYF. In DNA, the CDR3 is TGTGCCAGCAGCGGAGTCTACGAGCAGTACTTC.

The chain carries TRBV6-1 and TRBJ1-2; 9 bases are a match to TRBD1. Germline V gene data show CDR1 as MNHNS and CDR2 as SASEGT. The CDR3 extends over 12 amino acids. The V gene end was trimmed by 6 bases and the J gene end by 8 bases; junction bases not matched to a gene: 4. The CDR3 sequence: CASRLTGGGYTF. The CDR3 DNA follows: TGTGCCAGCAGACTTACAGGGGGCGGCTACACCTTC.

The chain links TRBV6-5 to TRBJ2-1; tentatively, D is TRBD1 (5 bases). Per germline, CDR1 MNHEY and CDR2 SVGAGI. The CDR3 consists of 15 residues. Between the trimmed V and J ends, which lost 2 bases and 5 bases, there was a span of 13 bases. CDR3 sequence reads: CASSYLPGYDNEQFF. CDR3 nucleotides: TGTGCCAGCAGTTACCTTCCAGGGTACGACAATGAGCAGTTCTTC.

In its sample, this clone was seen once. V is TRBV9 and J is TRBJ2-5; 10 nucleotides match TRBD1. Germline V gene sequence: CDR1 SGDLS, CDR2 YYNGEE. The V segment lost 3 bases and the J segment 5 bases; nucleotides outside the gene matches: 10. The CDR3 has 16 amino acids. CDR3 in DNA: TGTGCCAGCAGCGCAGACGCGACAGGGGGCCGTGAGACCCAGTACTTC. Translating it yields CASSADATGGRETQYF.

This clone was picked up a small number of times. A far larger clone is one nucleotide away, so this likely arose from a read error. The CDR3 bases are TGTGCCAGCAGCGAAAGCACAGGGGGAAACACCATACATTTT. It codes for CASSESTGGNTIHF. The V and J genes are TRBV7-9 and TRBJ1-3; 8 positions agree with TRBD1. This CDR3 is built from 14 residues. Germline V gives CDR1 SEHNR, CDR2 FQNEAQ (reference sequence).

Only a few counts were recorded for this clone. This chain uses TRBV11-2 with TRBJ1-1; possible D gene TRBD1, 6 bases. The CDR3 length is 13 residues. Germline CDR1 SGHAT, CDR2 FQNNGV. The V end lost 5 bases, the J end lost 4 bases, and 11 bases lay between the germline ends. The CDR3 loop is CASSPRQVTEAFF. CDR3 coding DNA: TGTGCCAGCAGCCCAAGACAGGTCACTGAAGCTTTCTTT.

The chain employs TRBV6-6 and TRBJ2-5; D gene ambiguous. Looked up from germline, CDR1 is MNHNY and CDR2 is SVGAGI (reference sequence). CDR3 length: 12 amino acids. V lost 3 bases and J 3 bases, leaving 5 bases between the germline ends. CDR3 residues: CASSYAEETQYF. CDR3 coding DNA: TGTGCCAGCAGTTATGCGGAAGAGACCCAGTACTTC.

The CDR3: CASFGLSNTEAFF. The CDR3 DNA follows: TGTGCATCTTTCGGTCTTTCGAACACTGAAGCTTTCTTT. This chain joins TRBV6-5 and TRBJ1-1; unclear D gene. Germline V lookup: CDR1 MNHEY, CDR2 SVGAGI. The CDR3 loop spans 13 amino acids.

This clone was seen just once. The junction shows a germline mismatch at one end, possibly a read error. The chain carries TRBV5-1 and TRBJ2-4, with TRBD1 matching over 8 bases. Germline values: CDR1 SGHRS, CDR2 YFSETQ. The CDR3 runs 16 residues. The CDR3 DNA sequence: TGCGCCAGCAGCCCCCGGGCCGGACAGGGCGAGAACAGTCAGTACTTC. It specifies CASSPRAGQGENSQYF.

This chain joins TRBV7-2 and TRBJ2-4; 12 nucleotides agree with TRBD2. The CDR3 is made up of 16 amino acids. Looked up from germline, CDR1 is SGHTA and CDR2 is FQGNSA. With 5 bases clipped from V and 4 bases from J, the junction kept 6 bases outside the gene matches. CDR3 DNA: TGTGCCAGCAGCCGTACTAGCGGGGGGCCGAAAAACATTCAGTACTTC. This translates into CASSRTSGGPKNIQYF.

This chain connects TRBV4-1 to TRBJ2-1; possibly TRBD2 for D (6 bases). The CDR3 is 15 amino acids. With 3 bases removed from V and 7 bases from J, the gap between germline ends came to 16 bases. Per the germline V gene, CDR1 is MGHRA and CDR2 is YSYEKL. The CDR3 is CASSHTPTGVNEQFF. CDR3 DNA sequence: TGCGCCAGCAGCCACACCCCAACGGGGGTGAATGAGCAGTTCTTC.

The chain recombines TRBV2 with TRBJ2-5; possible D gene TRBD2, 5 bases. The better agreement between TRBJ2-7 and the DNA end casts doubt on the J call. The CDR3 is 14 amino acids. Germline CDR1 reads SNHLY; CDR2 reads FYNNEI. The CDR3, as DNA: TGTGCCAGCAGTGGGACTGATTATCGACACGAGCAGTACTTC. Translating gives CASSGTDYRHEQYF.

V usage is TRBV4-2 and J usage is TRBJ2-1; 12 bases map to TRBD2. Trimming cost V 0 bases and J 7 bases; bases outside gene matches: 4. Per germline, CDR1 LGHNA and CDR2 YNFKEQ. The CDR3 covers 16 residues. The DNA of the CDR3 is TGTGCCAGCAGCCAAGAAAGGCTAGCGGGGGGGAATGAGCAGTTCTTC. It is translated as CASSQERLAGGNEQFF.

The rearrangement joins TRBV19 to TRBJ2-1, with 7 bases identical to TRBD2. V lost 5 bases to trimming and J lost 3 bases; unmatched junction nucleotides: 4. The CDR3 is 14 residues long. Germline V lookup: CDR1 LNHDA, CDR2 SQIVND (reference sequence). The chain's CDR3 is CASSEASGYNEQFF. DNA of the CDR3: TGTGCCAGTAGTGAGGCTAGCGGCTACAATGAGCAGTTCTTC. Combining the CDR3 with reference TRBV19 and TRBJ2-1 gives the whole variable domain DGGITQSPKYLFRKEGQNVTLSCEQNLNHDAMYWYRQDPGQGLRLIYYSQIVNDFQKGDIAEGYSVSREKKESFPLTVTSAQKNPTAFYLCASSEASGYNEQFFGPGTRLTVL.

The chain recombines TRBV4-2 with TRBJ1-2, with a weak D call TRBD1 (6 bases). CDR1 and CDR2 (germline): LGHNA, YNFKEQ. Trimming took off 4 bases at V and 1 base at J, with 13 bases between the two ends. The CDR3 loop spans 15 amino acids. The CDR3 nucleotides are TGTGCCAGCAGCCGGGAGACAGGAATTAACTATGGCTACACCTTC. Encoded protein: CASSRETGINYGYTF.

The chain carries TRBV4-3 and TRBJ1-6; D is undetermined. The CDR3 loop spans 15 amino acids. From germline, CDR1 is LGHNA and CDR2 YSLEER. The V and J ends lost 5 bases and 9 bases respectively, with 17 bases between them. CDR3 nucleotide sequence: TGCGCCAGCAGCGAACTAGCCGGGCCCTCTTCACCCCTCCACTTT. It specifies CASSELAGPSSPLHF.

The genes are TRBV7-9 and TRBJ1-6; TRBD1 is a possible D gene (5 bases). The germline CDR1 and CDR2 sequences are SEHNR and FQNEAQ (reference sequence). The CDR3 length is 18 residues. Trimming shortened V by 4 bases and J by 8 bases, and 24 bases separated the two germline ends. CDR3: CASSSGQGIPQVDSPLHF. As DNA, the CDR3 is TGTGCCAGCAGCTCGGGTCAGGGAATCCCCCAGGTGGATTCACCCCTCCACTTT. The variable domain in full, completed from reference TRBV7-9 and TRBJ1-6, reads DTGVSQNPRHKITKRGQNVTFRCDPISEHNRLYWYRQTLGQGPEFLTYFQNEAQLEKSRLLSDRFSAERPKGSFSTLEIQRTEQGDSAMYLCASSSGQGIPQVDSPLHFGNGTRLTVT.

The chain carries TRBV12-5 and TRBJ2-2, with 8 nucleotides matching TRBD2. This CDR3 comprises 18 residues. V trimming: 4 bases; J trimming: 5 bases; junction bases outside the gene matches: 15. Germline loops: CDR1 LGHNT, CDR2 FRNRAP. This CDR3 reads CASGSTLAAGGFTGELFF. CDR3 in DNA: TGTGCTAGTGGTTCGACCTTAGCGGCGGGAGGTTTTACCGGGGAGCTGTTTTTT.

The chain couples TRBV11-2 to TRBJ1-1; D is uncertain. The CDR3 covers 15 residues. The V gene lost 3 bases and the J gene lost 1 base, with 12 bases spanning the gap. Per the germline V gene, CDR1 is SGHAT and CDR2 is FQNNGV. The CDR3 DNA is TGTGCCAGCAGCTTCAGCTCAGGCGAGAACACTGAAGCTTTCTTT. It translates to CASSFSSGENTEAFF.

V usage is TRBV6-5 and J usage is TRBJ1-2; D is perhaps TRBD1 (5 bases). This CDR3 contains 14 residues. V gave up 4 bases and J gave up 7 bases, with 16 bases separating them. Germline V gene data show CDR1 as MNHEY and CDR2 as SVGAGI. The CDR3, as DNA: TGTGCCAGCAGTTTGACCCGGTATAGGGGTGGCTACACCTTC. Its translation is CASSLTRYRGGYTF.

Concerning this clone: Other nucleotide sequences in the sample specify the same CDR3. The chain is built from TRBV18 and TRBJ1-1, with TRBD1 identical over 8 bases. CDR1 and CDR2 (germline): KGHSH, LQKENI. J was trimmed by 1 base and V by 3 bases; bases with no gene match: 1. The CDR3 has 14 amino acids. CDR3 region: CASSPGQENTEAFF. DNA of the CDR3: TGTGCCAGCTCACCGGGACAGGAGAACACTGAAGCTTTCTTT.

The chain uses TRBV14 and TRBJ2-1, with a weak D call TRBD2 (6 bases). Germline values: CDR1 SGHDN, CDR2 FVKESK. CDR3 length: 15 residues. Trimming took off 5 bases at V and 5 bases at J, with 16 bases between the two ends. The CDR3 is CASSGSAGSNNEQFF. The CDR3 nucleotides are TGTGCCAGCAGCGGGAGCGCGGGGAGTAACAATGAGCAGTTCTTC.

This clone was found once. The chain combines TRBV27 with TRBJ2-3; TRBD1 aligns across 7 bases. From germline, CDR1 is MNHEY and CDR2 SMNVEV (reference sequence). The CDR3 spans 16 residues. V trimming: 4 bases; J trimming: 2 bases; junction bases outside the gene matches: 9. Written as DNA, the CDR3 is TGTGCCAGCAGTTCCGTAAGACAGGGCCTCACAGATACGCAGTATTTT. The encoded protein is CASSSVRQGLTDTQYF.